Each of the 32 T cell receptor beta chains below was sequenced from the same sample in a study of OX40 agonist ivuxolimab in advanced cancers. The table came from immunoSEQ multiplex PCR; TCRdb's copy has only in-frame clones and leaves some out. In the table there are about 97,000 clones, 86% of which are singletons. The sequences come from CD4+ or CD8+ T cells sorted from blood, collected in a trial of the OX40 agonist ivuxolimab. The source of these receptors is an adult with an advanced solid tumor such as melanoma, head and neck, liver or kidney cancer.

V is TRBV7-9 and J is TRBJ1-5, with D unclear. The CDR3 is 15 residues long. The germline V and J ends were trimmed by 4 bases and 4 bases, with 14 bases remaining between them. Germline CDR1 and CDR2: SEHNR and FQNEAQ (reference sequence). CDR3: CASSSALVPNQPQHF. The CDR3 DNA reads TGTGCCAGCAGCTCCGCCCTCGTCCCTAATCAGCCCCAGCATTTT.

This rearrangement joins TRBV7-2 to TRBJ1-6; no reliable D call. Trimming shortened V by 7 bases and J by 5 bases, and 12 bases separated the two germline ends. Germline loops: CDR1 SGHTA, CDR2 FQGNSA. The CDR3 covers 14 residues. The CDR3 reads CASIAGGNNSPLHF. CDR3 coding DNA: TGTGCCAGCATCGCGGGAGGGAATAATTCACCCCTCCACTTT.

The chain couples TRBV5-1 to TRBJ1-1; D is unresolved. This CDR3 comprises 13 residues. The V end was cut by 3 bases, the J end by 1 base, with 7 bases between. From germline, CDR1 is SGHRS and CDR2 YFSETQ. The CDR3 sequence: CASSSDPNTEAFF. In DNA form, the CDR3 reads TGCGCCAGCAGCTCGGACCCGAACACTGAAGCTTTCTTT.

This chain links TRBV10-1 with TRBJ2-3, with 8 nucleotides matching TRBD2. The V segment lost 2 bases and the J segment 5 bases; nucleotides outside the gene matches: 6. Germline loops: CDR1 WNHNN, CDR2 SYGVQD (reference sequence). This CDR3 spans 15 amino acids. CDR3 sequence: CASSETGLAGDTQYF. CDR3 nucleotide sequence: TGCGCCAGCAGTGAGACCGGACTAGCAGGAGATACGCAGTATTTT.

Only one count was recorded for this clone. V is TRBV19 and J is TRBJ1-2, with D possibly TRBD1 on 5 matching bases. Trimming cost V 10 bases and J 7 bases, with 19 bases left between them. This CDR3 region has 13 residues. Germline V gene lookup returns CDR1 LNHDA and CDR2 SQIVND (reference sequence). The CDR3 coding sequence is TGTGCCACTAGGAGCAGGGCAGGGAGTGGCTACACCTTC. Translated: CATRSRAGSGYTF.

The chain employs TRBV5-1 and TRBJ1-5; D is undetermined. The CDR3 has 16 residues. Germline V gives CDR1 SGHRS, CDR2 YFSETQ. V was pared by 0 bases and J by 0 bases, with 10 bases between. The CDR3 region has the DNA TGCGCCAGCAGCTTGGGGCCAGCTAATAGCAATCAGCCCCAGCATTTT. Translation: CASSLGPANSNQPQHF.

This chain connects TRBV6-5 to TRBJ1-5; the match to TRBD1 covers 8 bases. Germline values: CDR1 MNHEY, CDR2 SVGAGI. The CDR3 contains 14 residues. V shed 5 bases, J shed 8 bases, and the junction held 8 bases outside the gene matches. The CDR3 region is CASSIRQGLKPQHF. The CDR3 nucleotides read TGTGCCAGCAGTATAAGACAGGGGCTTAAGCCCCAGCATTTT.

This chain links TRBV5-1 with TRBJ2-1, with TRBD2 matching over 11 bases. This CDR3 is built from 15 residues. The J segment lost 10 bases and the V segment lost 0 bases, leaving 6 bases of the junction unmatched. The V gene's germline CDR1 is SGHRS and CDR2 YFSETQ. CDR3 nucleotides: TGCGCCAGCAGCTTGGGTCTAGCGGGAGGTTTAGAGCAGTTCTTC. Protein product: CASSLGLAGGLEQFF.

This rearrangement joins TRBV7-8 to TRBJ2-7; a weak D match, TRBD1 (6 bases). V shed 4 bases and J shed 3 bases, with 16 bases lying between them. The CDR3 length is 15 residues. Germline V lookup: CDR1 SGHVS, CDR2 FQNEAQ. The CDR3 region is CASSSPGAIDYEQYF. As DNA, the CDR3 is TGTGCCAGCAGCTCACCAGGGGCGATAGACTACGAGCAGTACTTC.

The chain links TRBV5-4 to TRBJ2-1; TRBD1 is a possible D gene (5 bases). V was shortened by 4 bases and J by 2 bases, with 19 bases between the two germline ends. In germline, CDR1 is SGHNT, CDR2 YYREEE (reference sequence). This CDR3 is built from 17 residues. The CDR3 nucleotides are TGTGCCAGCAGCGTGGACAAAAATGGGTTAACCTACAATGAGCAGTTCTTC. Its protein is CASSVDKNGLTYNEQFF.

The CDR3: CASSPLGGAGLTTEAFF. The CDR3 nucleotides are TGTGCCAGCTCACCATTGGGGGGCGCGGGGTTGACCACTGAAGCTTTCTTT. The chain uses TRBV18 and TRBJ1-1; D may be TRBD1 (6 bases). V dropped 2 bases and J dropped 4 bases, with 20 bases sitting between them. CDR1 KGHSH and CDR2 LQKENI come from the germline V gene. The CDR3 has 17 residues.

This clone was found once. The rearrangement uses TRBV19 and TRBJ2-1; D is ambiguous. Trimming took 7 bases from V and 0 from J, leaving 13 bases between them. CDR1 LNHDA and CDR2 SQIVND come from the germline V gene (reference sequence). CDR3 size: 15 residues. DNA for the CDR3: TGTGCCAGTAACCCGACTCGGAGCTCCTACAATGAGCAGTTCTTC. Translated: CASNPTRSSYNEQFF.

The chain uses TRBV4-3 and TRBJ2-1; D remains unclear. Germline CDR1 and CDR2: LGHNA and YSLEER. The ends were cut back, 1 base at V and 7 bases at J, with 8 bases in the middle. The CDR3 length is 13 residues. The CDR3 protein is CASSQVLGNEQFF. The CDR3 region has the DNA TGCGCCAGCAGCCAAGTTCTGGGTAATGAGCAGTTCTTC.

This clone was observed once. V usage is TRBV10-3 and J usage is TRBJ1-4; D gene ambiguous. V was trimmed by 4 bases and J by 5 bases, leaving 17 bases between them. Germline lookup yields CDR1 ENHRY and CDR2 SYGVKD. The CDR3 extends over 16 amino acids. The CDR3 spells CAISVVPSGSNEKLFF. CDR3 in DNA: TGTGCCATCAGTGTAGTCCCATCCGGATCGAATGAAAAACTGTTTTTT.

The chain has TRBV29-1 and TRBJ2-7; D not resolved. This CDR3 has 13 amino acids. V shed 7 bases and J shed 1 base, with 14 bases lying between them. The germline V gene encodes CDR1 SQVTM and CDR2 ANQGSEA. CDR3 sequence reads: CSGPVGHSYEQYF. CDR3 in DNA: TGCAGCGGCCCCGTAGGTCATTCCTACGAGCAGTACTTC.

The CDR3 loop reads CASSQEKHLTSSWTDTQYF. The CDR3 coding sequence is TGCGCCAGCAGCCAAGAGAAGCATCTCACCTCGAGCTGGACAGATACGCAGTATTTT. The chain recombines TRBV4-1 with TRBJ2-3; D is uncertain. The CDR3 totals 19 residues. The germline gives CDR1 MGHRA, CDR2 YSYEKL. The V end was cut by 0 bases, the J end by 3 bases, with 22 bases between.

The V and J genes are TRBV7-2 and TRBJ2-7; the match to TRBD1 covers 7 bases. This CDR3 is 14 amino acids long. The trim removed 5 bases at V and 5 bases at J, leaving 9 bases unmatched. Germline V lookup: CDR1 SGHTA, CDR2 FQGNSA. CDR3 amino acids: CASSRYRGRDEQYF. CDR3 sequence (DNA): TGTGCCAGCAGCCGTTACAGGGGTAGAGACGAGCAGTACTTC.

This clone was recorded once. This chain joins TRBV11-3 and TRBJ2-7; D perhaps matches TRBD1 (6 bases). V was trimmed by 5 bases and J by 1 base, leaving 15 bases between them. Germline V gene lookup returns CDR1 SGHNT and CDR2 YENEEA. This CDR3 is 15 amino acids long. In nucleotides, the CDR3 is TGTGCCAGCAGCCAAGGGGGTATTTGGTCCTACGAGCAGTACTTC. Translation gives CASSQGGIWSYEQYF.

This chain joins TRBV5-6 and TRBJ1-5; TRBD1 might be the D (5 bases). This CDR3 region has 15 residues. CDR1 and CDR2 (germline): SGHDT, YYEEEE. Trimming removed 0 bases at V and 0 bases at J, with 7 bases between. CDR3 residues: CASSLGDYSNQPQHF. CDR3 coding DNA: TGTGCCAGCAGCTTGGGGGACTATAGCAATCAGCCCCAGCATTTT. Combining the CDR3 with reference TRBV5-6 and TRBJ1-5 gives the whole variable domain DAGVTQSPTHLIKTRGQQVTLRCSPKSGHDTVSWYQQALGQGPQFIFQYYEEEERQRGNFPDRFSGHQFPNYSSELNVNALLLGDSALYLCASSLGDYSNQPQHFGDGTRLSIL.

The CDR3 DNA sequence: TGTGCCAGCAGTAGCTACGCGCAGACTGGCATCTTGACCCAGTACTTC. It encodes CASSSYAQTGILTQYF. V is TRBV27 and J is TRBJ2-5, with D unresolved. Germline V gene data show CDR1 as MNHEY and CDR2 as SMNVEV (reference sequence). The CDR3 is 16 residues long. Between the trimmed V and J ends, which lost 5 bases and 7 bases, there was a span of 23 bases.

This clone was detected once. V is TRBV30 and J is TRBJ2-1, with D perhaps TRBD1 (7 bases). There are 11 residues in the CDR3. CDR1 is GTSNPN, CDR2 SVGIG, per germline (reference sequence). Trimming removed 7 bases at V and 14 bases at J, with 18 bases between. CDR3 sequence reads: CASSGGLVKFF. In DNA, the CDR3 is TGTGCCTCCTCAGGGGGGCTGGTAAAGTTCTTC.

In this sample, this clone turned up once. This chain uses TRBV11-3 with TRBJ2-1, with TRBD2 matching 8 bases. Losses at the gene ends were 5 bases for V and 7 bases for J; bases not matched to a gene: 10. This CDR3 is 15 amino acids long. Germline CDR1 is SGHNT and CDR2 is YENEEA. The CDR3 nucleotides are TGTGCCAGCAGCACCCGGGGGGGGCTTTTTAATGAGCAGTTCTTC. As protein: CASSTRGGLFNEQFF.

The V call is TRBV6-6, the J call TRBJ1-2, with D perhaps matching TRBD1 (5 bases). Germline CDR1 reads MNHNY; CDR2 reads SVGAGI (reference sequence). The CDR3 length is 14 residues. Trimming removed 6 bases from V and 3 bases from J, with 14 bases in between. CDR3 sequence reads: CASSGDGYYYGYTF. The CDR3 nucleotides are TGTGCCAGCAGCGGGGACGGCTATTACTATGGCTACACCTTC.

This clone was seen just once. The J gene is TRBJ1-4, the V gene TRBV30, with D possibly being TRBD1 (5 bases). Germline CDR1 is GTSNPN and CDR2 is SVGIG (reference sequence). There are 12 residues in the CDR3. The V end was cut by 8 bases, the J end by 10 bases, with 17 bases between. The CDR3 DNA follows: TGTGCCCTCGGGACTAACGGTGTAAAACTGTTTTTT. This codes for CALGTNGVKLFF.

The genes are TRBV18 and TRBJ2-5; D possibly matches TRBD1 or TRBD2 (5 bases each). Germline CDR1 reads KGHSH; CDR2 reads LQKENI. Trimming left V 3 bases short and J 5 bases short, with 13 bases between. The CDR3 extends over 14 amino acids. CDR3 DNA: TGTGCCAGCTCACCCCCAGGGACGGTGGAGACCCAGTACTTC. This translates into CASSPPGTVETQYF.

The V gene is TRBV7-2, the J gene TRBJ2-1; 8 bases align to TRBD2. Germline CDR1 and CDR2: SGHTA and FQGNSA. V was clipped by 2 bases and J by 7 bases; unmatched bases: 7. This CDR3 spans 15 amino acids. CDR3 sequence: CASSLMVAGRNEQFF. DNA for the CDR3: TGTGCCAGCAGCTTAATGGTAGCGGGACGGAATGAGCAGTTCTTC. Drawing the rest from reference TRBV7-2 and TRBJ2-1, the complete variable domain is GAGVSQSPSNKVTEKGKDVELRCDPISGHTALYWYRQSLGQGLEFLIYFQGNSAPDKSGLPSDRFSAERTGGSVSTLTIQRTQQEDSAVYLCASSLMVAGRNEQFFGPGTRLTVL.

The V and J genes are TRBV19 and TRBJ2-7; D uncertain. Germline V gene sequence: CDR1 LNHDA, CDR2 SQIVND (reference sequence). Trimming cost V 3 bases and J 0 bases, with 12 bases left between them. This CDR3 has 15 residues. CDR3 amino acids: CASSIPSKSSYEQYF. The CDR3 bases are TGTGCCAGTAGTATCCCTTCCAAGAGCTCCTACGAGCAGTACTTC.

The CDR3, as DNA: TGTGCCAGCAGCTTAAGTGGTCCGGGGAAGGATACGCAGTATTTT. Encoded protein: CASSLSGPGKDTQYF. The V gene is TRBV7-3, the J gene TRBJ2-3, with D tentatively TRBD2 (5 bases). The V gene lost 1 base and the J gene lost 6 bases, with 14 bases spanning the gap. There are 15 residues in the CDR3. The germline gives CDR1 SGHTA, CDR2 FQGTGA. Based on the CDR3 plus reference TRBV7-3 and TRBJ2-3, the full variable domain is GAGVSQTPSNKVTEKGKYVELRCDPISGHTALYWYRQSLGQGPEFLIYFQGTGAADDSGLPNDRFFAVRPEGSVSTLKIQRTERGDSAVYLCASSLSGPGKDTQYFGPGTRLTVL.

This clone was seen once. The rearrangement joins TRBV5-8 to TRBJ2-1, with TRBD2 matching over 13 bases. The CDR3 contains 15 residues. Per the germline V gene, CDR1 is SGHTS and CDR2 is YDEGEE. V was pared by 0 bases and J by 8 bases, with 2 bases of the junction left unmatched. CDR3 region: CASSLELAGGDEQFF. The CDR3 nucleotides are TGTGCCAGCAGCTTGGAACTAGCGGGAGGGGATGAGCAGTTCTTC.

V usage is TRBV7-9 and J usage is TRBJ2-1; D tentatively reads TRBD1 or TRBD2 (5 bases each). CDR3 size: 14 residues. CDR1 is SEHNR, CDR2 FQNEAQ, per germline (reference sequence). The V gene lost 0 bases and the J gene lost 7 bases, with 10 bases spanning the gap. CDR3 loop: CASSLAGVWNEQFF. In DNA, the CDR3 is TGTGCCAGCAGCTTAGCGGGGGTATGGAATGAGCAGTTCTTC.

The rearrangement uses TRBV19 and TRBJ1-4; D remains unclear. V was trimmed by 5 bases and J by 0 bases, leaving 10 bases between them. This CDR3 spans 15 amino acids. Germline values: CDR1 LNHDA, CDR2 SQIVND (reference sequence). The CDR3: CASSWGSATNEKLFF. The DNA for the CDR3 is TGTGCCAGTAGTTGGGGAAGCGCAACTAATGAAAAACTGTTTTTT.

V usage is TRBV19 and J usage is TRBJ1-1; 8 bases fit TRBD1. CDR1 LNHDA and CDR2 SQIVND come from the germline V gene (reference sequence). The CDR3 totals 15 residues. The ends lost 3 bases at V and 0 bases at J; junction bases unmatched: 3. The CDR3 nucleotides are TGTGCCAGTAGTATGGGACAGGTCATGAACACTGAAGCTTTCTTT. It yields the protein CASSMGQVMNTEAFF.